The 18 T cell receptor beta chains below come from one sample, sequenced in a study of identical twins. TCRdb itself ran the 5' RACE reads through MiXCR, one entry per CDR3 protein. Among 460,000 or so distinct CDR3 sequences listed, approximately 15% were seen once. This sample was shared with a second study, whose subject was yellow fever vaccine responses in identical twins.

Sequencing was performed on CD4+ T cells sorted from blood. These receptors all come from a woman aged 18 to 35 in good health.

This clonotype turned up a few times. This chain links TRBV20-1 with TRBJ2-3; D gene uncertain. With 6 bases removed from V and 0 bases from J, the gap between germline ends came to 10 bases. The CDR3 covers 13 residues. The germline CDR1 and CDR2 sequences are DFQATT and SNEGSKA (reference sequence). The CDR3 DNA sequence: TGCAGTGCCCCGAAGGGCAGCACAGATACGCAGTATTTT. Amino acid sequence: CSAPKGSTDTQYF.

This clonotype was found a few times. The chain carries TRBV5-1 and TRBJ2-3, with TRBD2 matching over 14 bases. In germline, CDR1 is SGHRS, CDR2 YFSETQ. CDR3 length equals 17 residues. Losses at the gene ends were 4 bases for V and 2 bases for J; bases not matched to a gene: 6. The CDR3 sequence: CASSLGLAGGLTDTQYF. The DNA for the CDR3 is TGCGCCAGCAGCCTAGGACTAGCGGGAGGACTCACAGATACGCAGTATTTT.

The chain recombines TRBV18 with TRBJ2-1; maybe TRBD2 (5 bases). Germline CDR1 reads KGHSH; CDR2 reads LQKENI. Trimming shortened V by 2 bases and J by 10 bases, and 15 bases separated the two germline ends. This CDR3 has 14 amino acids. CDR3 sequence reads: CASSPTTGVQEQFF. Written as DNA, the CDR3 is TGTGCCAGCTCACCAACGACCGGGGTGCAAGAGCAGTTCTTC.

This chain joins TRBV7-2 and TRBJ2-2; D remains ambiguous. Germline V lookup: CDR1 SGHTA, CDR2 FQGNSA. Deletions cut 5 bases from V and 6 bases from J, with 13 bases between. This CDR3 is 14 amino acids long. This CDR3 is CASSPHMGAGELFF. In nucleotides, the CDR3 is TGTGCCAGCAGCCCCCATATGGGCGCCGGGGAGCTGTTTTTT.

A few counts support this clonotype. The chain links TRBV28 to TRBJ2-6; D remains ambiguous. This CDR3 region has 14 residues. V lost 3 bases and J lost 0, with 3 bases in between. The V gene's germline CDR1 is MDHEN and CDR2 SYDVKM. CDR3 region: CASSFNSGANVLTF. CDR3 sequence (DNA): TGTGCCAGCAGTTTCAACTCTGGGGCCAACGTCCTGACTTTC.

This clonotype was observed a handful of times. The J gene is TRBJ2-1, the V gene TRBV10-1; 9 bases match TRBD2. Looked up from germline, CDR1 is WNHNN and CDR2 is SYGVQD (reference sequence). V shed 0 bases, J shed 9 bases, and the junction held 6 bases outside the gene matches. The CDR3 has 15 amino acids. CDR3 amino acids: CASSESGGRAIEQFF. The CDR3 DNA sequence: TGCGCCAGCAGTGAGTCGGGCGGGAGGGCCATTGAGCAGTTCTTC.

A few counts support this clonotype. DNA for the CDR3: TGTGCCAGCAGTACCCGACCGGAGCGATCCGAAAAACTGTTTTTT. This codes for CASSTRPERSEKLFF. This rearrangement joins TRBV12-3 or TRBV12-4 to TRBJ1-4; D is undetermined. V was cut by 5 bases and J by 8 bases, with 18 bases left in between. CDR3 size: 15 residues.

This clonotype showed up just a few times. The genes are TRBV6-5 and TRBJ2-5; 11 bases align to TRBD2. Trimming took 2 bases from V and 5 from J; bases not matched to a gene: 4. The germline CDR1 and CDR2 sequences are MNHEY and SVGAGI. The CDR3 has 15 residues. The CDR3 nucleotides read TGTGCCAGCAGTTACGCTAGCGGGAGGCGCGAGACCCAGTACTTC. Translation gives CASSYASGRRETQYF.

The chain joins TRBV5-1 to TRBJ2-5, with 14 bases fitting TRBD2. From germline, CDR1 is SGHRS and CDR2 YFSETQ. The CDR3 extends over 16 amino acids. V lost 3 bases, J lost 5 bases, and 6 bases stayed unmatched. In DNA form, the CDR3 reads TGCGCCAGCAGCTCCTCGACTAGCGGGGGGGCTGAGACCCAGTACTTC. Encoded protein: CASSSSTSGGAETQYF.

This clonotype was observed a handful of times. The chain is built from TRBV7-9 and TRBJ2-1; tentatively, D is TRBD2 (5 bases). Deletions cut 5 bases from V and 4 bases from J, with 15 bases between. The CDR3 runs 15 residues. CDR1 is SEHNR, CDR2 FQNEAQ, per germline (reference sequence). The CDR3: CASSLGVSLYNEQFF. CDR3 DNA sequence: TGTGCCAGCAGCCTCGGGGTATCCCTATACAATGAGCAGTTCTTC.

This clonotype was seen more than once but under ten times. The chain has TRBV6-1 and TRBJ2-1, with D maybe TRBD1 (5 bases). This CDR3 region has 14 residues. Germline-derived CDR1 and CDR2 are MNHNS and SASEGT. The ends were cut back, 6 bases at V and 6 bases at J, with 15 bases in the middle. The CDR3 region is CASSIDSLVNEQFF. DNA of the CDR3: TGTGCCAGCAGCATAGACAGTCTCGTCAATGAGCAGTTCTTC.

This clonotype occurred a few times. The J gene is TRBJ2-7, the V gene TRBV7-9; TRBD2 is a possible D gene (5 bases). This CDR3 has 13 amino acids. V dropped 5 bases and J dropped 7 bases, with 15 bases sitting between them. Germline values: CDR1 SEHNR, CDR2 FQNEAQ (reference sequence). The CDR3 bases are TGTGCCAGCAGCCCAGAGGCCCGGGGAGAGCAGTACTTC. It specifies CASSPEARGEQYF.

This clonotype appeared a few times. The J gene is TRBJ2-2, the V gene TRBV6-5; 8 bases agree with TRBD2. The germline V gene has CDR1 MNHEY and CDR2 SVGAGI. The CDR3 length is 17 residues. V gave up 2 bases and J gave up 3 bases; unmatched junction bases: 8. The chain's CDR3 is CASSYDRLAQYTGELFF. DNA of the CDR3: TGTGCCAGCAGTTACGACCGACTAGCGCAATACACCGGGGAGCTGTTTTTT.

The chain joins TRBV3-1 to TRBJ2-3, with D perhaps matching TRBD1 (6 bases). Deletions cut 3 bases from V and 6 bases from J, with 10 bases between. CDR3 length: 13 amino acids. CDR1 and CDR2 (germline): LGHDT, YNNKEL (reference sequence). The DNA for the CDR3 is TGTGCCAGCAGCCAGAACAGGGATGATACGCAGTATTTT. Translated, it gives CASSQNRDDTQYF.

This clonotype was observed a few times. The CDR3 DNA follows: TGTGCCAGCAGTTACATCCAGGACAGGGGATACGAGCAGTACTTC. It yields the protein CASSYIQDRGYEQYF. The chain is built from TRBV6-5 and TRBJ2-7; 9 positions match TRBD1. Germline trimming cut 2 bases from V and 4 bases from J; bases unmatched to any gene: 6. Germline CDR1 and CDR2: MNHEY and SVGAGI. The CDR3 has 15 residues.

With respect to this clonotype: A read error may be the cause here, since a much bigger clone is one base away. The conserved phenylalanine or tryptophan normally closing the CDR3 is absent here, so this likely arose from a read error. The chain carries TRBV5-1 and TRBJ2-1; D gene unclear. The CDR3 covers 12 residues. V lost 1 base to trimming and J lost 9 bases, with 8 bases between them. Germline-derived CDR1 and CDR2 are SGHRS and YFSETQ. The chain's CDR3 is CASSLNFGEQFL. DNA of the CDR3: TGCGCCAGCAGCTTGAATTTTGGTGAGCAGTTCCTC.

The sample holds a few counts of this clonotype. The rearrangement uses TRBV19 and TRBJ1-5; D may be TRBD1 (6 bases). The CDR3 sequence is 12 residues long. The germline gives CDR1 LNHDA, CDR2 SQIVND (reference sequence). Trimming took 11 bases from V and 6 from J, leaving 14 bases between them. The CDR3 reads CAGGTGSQPQHF. The CDR3, as DNA: TGTGCCGGGGGAACAGGGAGTCAGCCCCAGCATTTT. Full variable domain (rest looked up from reference TRBV19 and TRBJ1-5): DGGITQSPKYLFRKEGQNVTLSCEQNLNHDAMYWYRQDPGQGLRLIYYSQIVNDFQKGDIAEGYSVSREKKESFPLTVTSAQKNPTAFYLCAGGTGSQPQHFGDGTRLSIL.

The rearrangement uses TRBV4-2 and TRBJ2-2, with D unresolved. The germline V gene encodes CDR1 LGHNA and CDR2 YNFKEQ. Between the trimmed V and J ends, which lost 4 bases and 0 bases, there was a span of 6 bases. This CDR3 contains 14 residues. CDR3 region: CASSPTPNTGELFF. The CDR3 DNA sequence: TGTGCCAGCAGCCCTACACCGAACACCGGGGAGCTGTTTTTT.